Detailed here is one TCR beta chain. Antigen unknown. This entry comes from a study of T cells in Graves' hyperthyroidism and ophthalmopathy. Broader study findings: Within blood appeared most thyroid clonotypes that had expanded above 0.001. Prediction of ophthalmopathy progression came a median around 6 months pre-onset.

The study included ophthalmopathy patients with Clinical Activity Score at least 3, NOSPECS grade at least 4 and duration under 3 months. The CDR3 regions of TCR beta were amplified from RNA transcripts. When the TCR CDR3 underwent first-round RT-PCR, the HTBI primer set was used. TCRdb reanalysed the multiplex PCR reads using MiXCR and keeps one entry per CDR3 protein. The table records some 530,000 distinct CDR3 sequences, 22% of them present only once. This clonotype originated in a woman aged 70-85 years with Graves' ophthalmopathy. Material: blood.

Here the CDR3 reads CAIKLNSRGKNIQYF. As DNA, the CDR3 is TGCGCCATCAAACTGAACTCCAGGGGCAAAAACATTCAGTACTTC. The genes are TRBV10-2 and TRBJ2-4, with a possible D match to TRBD1 (6 bases). The CDR3 is 15 residues long. Germline-derived CDR1 and CDR2 are WSHSY and SAAADI. The V end lost 10 bases, the J end lost 3 bases, and 19 bases lay between the germline ends.